This T cell receptor beta chain was obtained from a study of T-cell memory formation after mild COVID-19 (dated by TCRdb to the early 2020s). As for the study more broadly: TCR sequence clusters from the two donors were largely donor specific. Longitudinal TCRalpha and TCRbeta repertoire sequencing tracked T-cell clones expanding and contracting after mild COVID-19 in a couple of donors. The cohort comprised two young, previously healthy adult volunteers, one female and one male. The investigation overall reported the following: Some responding clones were found in pre-infection memory, which suggests that pre-existing cross-reactive memory T cells took part in the SARS-CoV-2 response. Only a couple of mild cases were covered in the study, and larger cohorts including severe cases with pre-infection samples were considered necessary. Whether the second-wave clones peaking on day 37 were SARS-CoV-2 specific was not confirmed. Contracting CD4+ clones were located mainly in the CM and EM memory subsets, whereas CD8+ clones were found to be enriched in EMRA. From day 15 to 85, contracting clones showed balanced CD4/CD8 phenotypes, whereas a second wave of clones that expanded from day 15 to 37 leaned towards CD4+.

V is clipped by 6 bases and J by 0 bases, and the sequence between their germline boundaries is 3 bases long. CDR3 length: 11 amino acids, cysteine to phenylalanine. Here the CDR3 DNA is all that survives: 33 bases in frame from base 1. Looking up the germline V gene yields CDR1 SNHLY and CDR2 FYNNEI. PBMCs were isolated by Ficoll-Paque density gradient centrifugation. Data came from an Illumina NovaSeq 6000. TCRalpha and TCRbeta cDNA libraries were built by 5'RACE with constant-segment primers, adding sample barcodes and unique molecular identifiers. Trizol reagent was used to extract RNA from every sample. Amplification of the libraries took two PCR steps, and the second step added a second sample barcode plus Illumina TruSeq adapters. Sequencing of libraries was performed on an Illumina NovaSeq with 2 x 150 bp paired-end reads. In the source study's methods: Demultiplexing of reads and collapsing into UMI-guided consensus sequences were performed with migec v1.2.7. Using mixcr v2.1.11, UMI consensuses were aligned to TRA and TRB V and J templates and then assembled into clonotypes. Clonotypes were classified as expanded or contracted when called significant by both edgeR and NoisET, with noise models trained on biological replicates. For edgeR calls, the thresholds were a false discovery rate-adjusted p below 0.01 and a log2 fold-change of 1. As an exploratory analysis of dynamics, max-normalized trajectories of the 1000 most abundant clonotypes were examined with PCA combined with hierarchical clustering. Separately sequenced CD4+ and CD8+ repertoires were used to assign a CD4 or CD8 phenotype to each responding clone. Using fastp trimming at Q25 and MiXCR clonotype assembly, TCRdb reanalyzed the public sequencing data and kept in-frame beta chains. All rows with the same CDR3 protein become a single entry with the most common DNA and genes. TCRdb assigned the V and J calls; the authors' analysis was not used. Within this sample are approximately 480,000 distinct CDR3 sequences, with 15% to 20% of them counted one time only. 9% to 15% of the sample rests with the top ten.

With respect to this clonotype: Which antigen it targets is not known. No much larger clonotype is one base removed from it; base qualities were not supplied.

This receptor was obtained from an adult woman who had mild COVID-19 (a few samples of this study predate the infection). The sample titles of this study are shuffled in the database, so cell type and time point are left out; the donor was told from shared clones. The chain is assembled from TRBV2 and TRBJ2-7; a confident D gene designation cannot be given. Sample: PBMCs or a T cell subset sorted from them (not recorded which). The nucleotides are TGTGCCAGCAGGCTCTCCTACGAGCAGTACTTC. Its translation reads: CASRLSYEQYF. Here the CDR3 is joined to the reference TRBV2 and TRBJ2-7 genes, and the full variable domain is: EPEVTQTPSHQVTQMGQEVILRCVPISNHLYFYWYRQILGQKVEFLVSFYNNEISEKSEIFDDQFSVERPDGSNFTLKIRSTKLEDSAMYFCASRLSYEQYFGPGTRLTVT.